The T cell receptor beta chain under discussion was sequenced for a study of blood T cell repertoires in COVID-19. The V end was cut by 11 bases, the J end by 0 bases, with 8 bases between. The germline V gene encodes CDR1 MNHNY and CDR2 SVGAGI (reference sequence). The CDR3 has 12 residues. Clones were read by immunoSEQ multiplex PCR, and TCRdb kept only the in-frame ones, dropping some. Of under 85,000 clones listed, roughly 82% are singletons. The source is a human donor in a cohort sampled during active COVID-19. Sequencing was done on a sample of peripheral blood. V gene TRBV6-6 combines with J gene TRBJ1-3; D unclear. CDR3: CASEGSGNTIYF. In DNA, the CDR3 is TGTGCCTCAGAGGGCTCTGGAAACACCATATATTTT.